This T cell receptor beta chain originates from a study of CD8 T cells in Susac syndrome. Per the germline V gene, CDR1 is MNHEY and CDR2 is SVGEGT. V dropped 4 bases and J dropped 0; count of bases not matched to a gene: 4. The CDR3 spans 17 residues. When the RNA was reverse transcribed, random hexamers were used with an input of about 0.45 to 1 ug. Multiplex PCR with immunoSEQ amplified the TCR beta CDR3 across 54 Vbeta and 13 Jbeta. TCRdb re-derived calls from the immunoSEQ multiplex PCR reads in MiXCR, one entry per CDR3 protein. This table has more than 150,000 distinct CDR3 sequences, approximately 95% appearing once.

J is TRBJ2-6 and V is TRBV6-2 or TRBV6-3; 9 bases align to TRBD1. The sequence was collected from a human donor with Susac syndrome. The sample comprised CD4+ T cells from PBMCs. CDR3: CASSSGQGSSGANVLTF. The CDR3 DNA sequence: TGTGCCAGCAGTTCGGGACAGGGAAGCTCTGGGGCCAACGTCCTGACTTTC.